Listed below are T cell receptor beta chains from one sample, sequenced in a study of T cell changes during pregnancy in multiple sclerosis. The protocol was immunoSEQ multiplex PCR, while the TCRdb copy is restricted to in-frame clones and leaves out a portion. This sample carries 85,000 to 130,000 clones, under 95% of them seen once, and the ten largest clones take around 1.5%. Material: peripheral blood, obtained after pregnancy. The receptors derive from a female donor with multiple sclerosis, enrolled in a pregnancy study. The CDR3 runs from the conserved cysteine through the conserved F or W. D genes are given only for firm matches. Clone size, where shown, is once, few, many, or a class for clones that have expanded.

CDR3 protein: CASRQGLYTNEKLFF; CDR3 DNA: TGTGCCAGTCGACAGGGGCTTTATACTAATGAAAAACTGTTTTTT; V gene: TRBV19; J gene: TRBJ1-4; clone size: .; D gene: TRBD1
CDR3 protein: CASSLSSPLSGQIFSGANVLTF; CDR3 DNA: TGTGCCAGCAGTTTATCGTCCCCATTGTCGGGACAGATCTTCTCTGGGGCCAACGTCCTGACTTTC; V gene: TRBV27; J gene: TRBJ2-6; clone size: .; D gene: TRBD1
CDR3 protein: CASSLEQGSAVDTIYF; CDR3 DNA: TGCGCCAGCAGCTTGGAACAGGGATCGGCGGTGGACACCATATATTTT; V gene: TRBV5-1; J gene: TRBJ1-3; clone size: .; D gene: .
CDR3 protein: CASTETGMNTEAFF; CDR3 DNA: TGTGCCAGCACCGAAACAGGGATGAACACTGAAGCTTTCTTT; V gene: TRBV2; J gene: TRBJ1-1; clone size: .; D gene: .
CDR3 protein: CASRYTGTNYGYTF; CDR3 DNA: TGTGCCAGCAGGTACACAGGGACTAACTATGGCTACACCTTC; V gene: TRBV7-2; J gene: TRBJ1-2; clone size: .; D gene: .
CDR3 protein: CASSFLIQGAIHEQFF; CDR3 DNA: TGTGCCAGCAGCTTCCTAATACAGGGGGCTATACATGAGCAGTTCTTC; V gene: TRBV5-4; J gene: TRBJ2-1; clone size: .; D gene: TRBD1
CDR3 protein: CSSGTGGSNEQFF; CDR3 DNA: TGCAGTTCCGGGACAGGGGGCTCCAATGAGCAGTTCTTC; V gene: TRBV29-1; J gene: TRBJ2-1; clone size: .; D gene: TRBD1
CDR3 protein: CASSYSTGSQYF; CDR3 DNA: TGTGCCAGCAGTTACTCGACGGGGTCCCAGTACTTC; V gene: TRBV6-6; J gene: TRBJ2-5; clone size: .; D gene: .
CDR3 protein: CASSPGLSRGEQYF; CDR3 DNA: TGTGCCAGCAGTCCGGGACTGTCTCGGGGCGAGCAGTACTTC; V gene: TRBV6-1; J gene: TRBJ2-7; clone size: .; D gene: .
CDR3 protein: CASSLDLSQPQHF; CDR3 DNA: TGTGCCAGCAGCTTAGATCTAAGTCAGCCCCAGCATTTT; V gene: TRBV11-2; J gene: TRBJ1-5; clone size: .; D gene: .
CDR3 protein: CASSGGPTDTQYF; CDR3 DNA: TGTGCCAGTTCGGGGGGGCCCACAGATACGCAGTATTTT; V gene: TRBV10-3; J gene: TRBJ2-3; clone size: once; D gene: TRBD2
CDR3 protein: CASSPRGGAGSYEQYF; CDR3 DNA: TGTGCCAGCTCACCACGAGGAGGGGCGGGGAGCTACGAGCAGTACTTC; V gene: TRBV18; J gene: TRBJ2-7; clone size: .; D gene: .
CDR3 protein: CASSPRQGSSTDTQYF; CDR3 DNA: TGTGCCAGCAGCCCCCGACAGGGATCTAGCACAGATACGCAGTATTTT; V gene: TRBV7-6; J gene: TRBJ2-3; clone size: .; D gene: TRBD1
CDR3 protein: CASSFWTSGTYNEQFF; CDR3 DNA: TGCGCCAGCAGCTTTTGGACTAGCGGCACCTACAATGAGCAGTTCTTC; V gene: TRBV5-1; J gene: TRBJ2-1; clone size: .; D gene: TRBD2
CDR3 protein: CASSPPASGTYEQYF; CDR3 DNA: TGTGCCAGCTCACCACCGGCTAGCGGGACCTACGAGCAGTACTTC; V gene: TRBV18; J gene: TRBJ2-7; clone size: .; D gene: TRBD2
CDR3 protein: CASGFGGSLGYTF; CDR3 DNA: TGTGCTAGTGGTTTCGGCGGGTCGCTTGGCTACACCTTC; V gene: TRBV12-5; J gene: TRBJ1-2; clone size: .; D gene: .
CDR3 protein: CASDSQGRRIYGYTF; CDR3 DNA: TGTGCCAGCGACAGCCAGGGAAGAAGGATCTATGGCTACACCTTC; V gene: TRBV2; J gene: TRBJ1-2; clone size: .; D gene: .
CDR3 protein: CATSRAIAGDREQYF; CDR3 DNA: TGTGCCACCAGCAGAGCAATAGCGGGAGATCGCGAGCAGTACTTC; V gene: TRBV15; J gene: TRBJ2-7; clone size: .; D gene: TRBD2
CDR3 protein: CASMSSGRAGELFF; CDR3 DNA: TGCGCCAGCATGTCTAGCGGGAGAGCCGGGGAGCTGTTTTTT; V gene: TRBV5-1; J gene: TRBJ2-2; clone size: .; D gene: TRBD2
CDR3 protein: CASSSVISGGYTF; CDR3 DNA: TGCGCCAGCAGTTCGGTGATTTCGGGAGGCTACACCTTC; V gene: TRBV5-1; J gene: TRBJ1-2; clone size: .; D gene: .
CDR3 protein: CTSSPRKGGSWGTDTQYF; CDR3 DNA: TGCACCAGCAGCCCCCGGAAGGGCGGGTCATGGGGCACAGATACGCAGTATTTT; V gene: TRBV1; J gene: TRBJ2-3; clone size: .; D gene: .
CDR3 protein: CASSPRGGPDTQYF; CDR3 DNA: TGCGCCAGCAGCCCTCGGGGGGGCCCAGATACGCAGTATTTT; V gene: TRBV5-1; J gene: TRBJ2-3; clone size: .; D gene: TRBD2
CDR3 protein: CASEANTEAFF; CDR3 DNA: TGTGCCAGCGAGGCGAACACTGAAGCTTTCTTT; V gene: TRBV28; J gene: TRBJ1-1; clone size: .; D gene: .
CDR3 protein: CASSETPGGGGTDTQYF; CDR3 DNA: TGTGCCAGCAGTGAAACCCCGGGAGGCGGGGGCACAGATACGCAGTATTTT; V gene: TRBV6-1; J gene: TRBJ2-3; clone size: .; D gene: TRBD2
CDR3 protein: CASSQGTPGLAVNTGELFF; CDR3 DNA: TGTGCCAGCAGCCAAGGGACGCCGGGGCTAGCGGTGAACACCGGGGAGCTGTTTTTT; V gene: TRBV4-2; J gene: TRBJ2-2; clone size: .; D gene: TRBD2
CDR3 protein: CASSLAGSGGHEQYF; CDR3 DNA: TGCGCCAGCAGCTTGGCCGGGTCTGGAGGGCACGAGCAGTACTTC; V gene: TRBV5-1; J gene: TRBJ2-7; clone size: .; D gene: .
CDR3 protein: CASSQEQGGYEQYF; CDR3 DNA: TGTGCCAGCAGTCAGGAGCAGGGGGGCTACGAGCAGTACTTC; V gene: TRBV2; J gene: TRBJ2-7; clone size: .; D gene: .
CDR3 protein: CASSFSGQPSGANVLTF; CDR3 DNA: TGTGCCAGCAGTTTTTCGGGACAGCCCTCTGGGGCCAACGTCCTGACTTTC; V gene: TRBV28; J gene: TRBJ2-6; clone size: .; D gene: TRBD1
CDR3 protein: CASSLGDRKQFF; CDR3 DNA: TGTGCCAGCAGCTTAGGAGACAGGAAGCAGTTCTTC; V gene: TRBV7-9; J gene: TRBJ2-1; clone size: .; D gene: .
CDR3 protein: CATSFDRGLQPQHF; CDR3 DNA: TGTGCCACCAGCTTCGACAGGGGGCTGCAGCCCCAGCATTTT; V gene: TRBV15; J gene: TRBJ1-5; clone size: .; D gene: TRBD1
CDR3 protein: CSVDIWRRGTSETQYF; CDR3 DNA: TGCAGCGTTGACATCTGGCGGCGGGGGACCTCGGAGACCCAGTACTTC; V gene: TRBV29-1; J gene: TRBJ2-5; clone size: .; D gene: TRBD2
CDR3 protein: CASSSGAYEQYF; CDR3 DNA: TGTGCCAGCAGTTCCGGTGCCTACGAGCAGTACTTC; V gene: TRBV27; J gene: TRBJ2-7; clone size: .; D gene: .
CDR3 protein: CASSATSGTGELFF; CDR3 DNA: TGTGCCAGCAGTGCTACATCGGGGACCGGGGAGCTGTTTTTT; V gene: TRBV6-1; J gene: TRBJ2-2; clone size: .; D gene: .
CDR3 protein: CASSDHRGYGNTIYF; CDR3 DNA: TGTGCCAGCAGCGACCATAGGGGGTATGGAAACACCATATATTTT; V gene: TRBV25-1; J gene: TRBJ1-3; clone size: once; D gene: .
CDR3 protein: CAGSETGKAYEQYF; CDR3 DNA: TGTGCCGGGTCAGAGACAGGGAAGGCCTACGAGCAGTACTTC; V gene: TRBV2; J gene: TRBJ2-7; clone size: .; D gene: TRBD1
CDR3 protein: CASSLAITGGEAFF; CDR3 DNA: TGTGCCAGCAGCTTGGCCATAACGGGGGGTGAAGCTTTCTTT; V gene: TRBV5-4; J gene: TRBJ1-1; clone size: once; D gene: .
CDR3 protein: CASSLAPTGAGEKLFF; CDR3 DNA: TGTGCCAGCAGCTTAGCCCCGACAGGGGCGGGGGAAAAACTGTTTTTT; V gene: TRBV7-2; J gene: TRBJ1-4; clone size: .; D gene: TRBD1
CDR3 protein: CASSVAGVPTGELFF; CDR3 DNA: TGTGCCAGCAGCGTAGCGGGGGTTCCCACCGGGGAGCTGTTTTTT; V gene: TRBV9; J gene: TRBJ2-2; clone size: .; D gene: .
CDR3 protein: CASRKKQGVYEQYF; CDR3 DNA: TGTGCCAGCAGAAAAAAACAGGGCGTCTACGAGCAGTACTTC; V gene: TRBV28; J gene: TRBJ2-7; clone size: .; D gene: .
CDR3 protein: CASSLKGPTEAFF; CDR3 DNA: TGTGCCAGCAGCTTAAAGGGGCCAACTGAAGCTTTCTTT; V gene: TRBV7-2; J gene: TRBJ1-1; clone size: .; D gene: .
CDR3 protein: CASARGQSGVYGYTF; CDR3 DNA: TGTGCTAGTGCCCGAGGACAGAGTGGAGTCTATGGCTACACCTTC; V gene: TRBV12-5; J gene: TRBJ1-2; clone size: .; D gene: .
CDR3 protein: CASSGRDYEQYF; CDR3 DNA: TGTGCCAGCAGCGGCCGGGACTACGAGCAGTACTTC; V gene: TRBV9; J gene: TRBJ2-7; clone size: .; D gene: .
CDR3 protein: CATSGTGFGYTF; CDR3 DNA: TGTGCCACCAGCGGGACAGGGTTTGGCTACACCTTC; V gene: TRBV15; J gene: TRBJ1-2; clone size: .; D gene: TRBD1
CDR3 protein: CASKWLPGLETQYF; CDR3 DNA: TGTGCCAGCAAGTGGTTACCAGGGCTAGAGACCCAGTACTTC; V gene: TRBV2; J gene: TRBJ2-5; clone size: .; D gene: .
CDR3 protein: CASSRQLAGSYNEQFF; CDR3 DNA: TGTGCCAGCAGCCGCCAACTAGCGGGCTCCTACAATGAGCAGTTCTTC; V gene: TRBV27; J gene: TRBJ2-1; clone size: .; D gene: TRBD2
CDR3 protein: CASSAPSTGTGYGYTF; CDR3 DNA: TGTGCCAGCAGCGCCCCTTCAACCGGGACAGGTTATGGCTACACCTTC; V gene: TRBV7-9; J gene: TRBJ1-2; clone size: .; D gene: TRBD1
CDR3 protein: CASSLGTDSEKLFF; CDR3 DNA: TGTGCCAGCAGCCTCGGGACAGACTCTGAAAAACTGTTTTTT; V gene: TRBV7-9; J gene: TRBJ1-4; clone size: .; D gene: TRBD1
CDR3 protein: CASSPTARDNQETQYF; CDR3 DNA: TGCGCCAGCAGCCCCACTGCCAGGGACAACCAAGAGACCCAGTACTTC; V gene: TRBV4-1; J gene: TRBJ2-5; clone size: .; D gene: .
CDR3 protein: CASSVAGSTDTQYF; CDR3 DNA: TGTGCCAGCAGTGTAGCAGGGAGCACAGATACGCAGTATTTT; V gene: TRBV25-1; J gene: TRBJ2-3; clone size: .; D gene: .
CDR3 protein: CASSLRGGDTEAFF; CDR3 DNA: TGTGCCAGCTCACTACGGGGGGGCGACACTGAAGCTTTCTTT; V gene: TRBV18; J gene: TRBJ1-1; clone size: .; D gene: .
CDR3 protein: CATLDREAFF; CDR3 DNA: TGTGCCACCCTTGACAGGGAAGCCTTCTTT; V gene: TRBV2; J gene: TRBJ1-1; clone size: .; D gene: TRBD1
CDR3 protein: CASSPRTGQWPTDTQYF; CDR3 DNA: TGTGCCAGCAGCCCCCGAACGGGACAGTGGCCGACAGATACGCAGTATTTT; V gene: TRBV9; J gene: TRBJ2-3; clone size: once; D gene: TRBD1
CDR3 protein: CASSLSGKTNYGYTF; CDR3 DNA: TGCGCCAGCAGCTTGAGTGGCAAGACTAACTATGGCTACACCTTC; V gene: TRBV5-1; J gene: TRBJ1-2; clone size: .; D gene: .
CDR3 protein: CASSLNQGSYNSPLHF; CDR3 DNA: TGTGCCAGCAGTTTAAACCAGGGCTCCTATAATTCACCCCTCCACTTT; V gene: TRBV27; J gene: TRBJ1-6; clone size: .; D gene: .
CDR3 protein: CASSLFSGRAETQYF; CDR3 DNA: TGTGCCAGCAGCTTATTTAGCGGGAGAGCGGAGACCCAGTACTTC; V gene: TRBV14; J gene: TRBJ2-5; clone size: once; D gene: TRBD2